The rows below give T cell receptor beta chains drawn from one sample of a study of shared clonotypes between healthy human individuals. Clones were sequenced by immunoSEQ multiplex PCR, and TCRdb holds only the in-frame ones, with some missing. The sample records 2,500,000 or so clones, around 90% being singletons. Source material: naive CD4+ T cells from PBMCs. Receptor source: a man aged 18 to 30 in good health. Some clones in this sample may be carry-over from other donors' samples. Both conserved end residues are part of each CDR3. D genes are given only for firm matches. Clone size is stated in some rows and not others, as once, few, many or a class when expanded.

d_gene,j_gene,abundance,v_gene,CDR3aa,CDR3nt
.,TRBJ1-5,once,TRBV6-1,CASSPLTVSDQPQHF,TGTGCCAGCAGTCCATTGACAGTATCCGATCAGCCCCAGCATTTT
.,TRBJ1-1,.,TRBV4-1,CASSQDGRFEAFF,TGCGCCAGCAGCCAAGACGGGAGGTTTGAAGCTTTCTTT
TRBD2,TRBJ2-2,.,TRBV7-3,CASSPPGTSGTGELFF,TGTGCCAGCAGCCCCCCCGGGACTAGCGGGACCGGGGAGCTGTTTTTT
TRBD1,TRBJ2-7,.,TRBV9,CASSARTGEIYEQYF,TGTGCCAGCAGCGCCCGGACAGGGGAAATATACGAGCAGTACTTC
.,TRBJ2-1,.,TRBV7-2,CASSTTDYNEQFF,TGTGCCAGCAGCACAACAGATTACAATGAGCAGTTCTTC
.,TRBJ2-2,.,TRBV15,CATSRGRGATGELFF,TGTGCCACCAGCAGAGGGAGGGGGGCCACCGGGGAGCTGTTTTTT
.,TRBJ1-2,.,TRBV2,CASSPGRLNYGYTF,TGTGCCAGCAGCCCGGGACGACTTAACTATGGCTACACCTTC
.,TRBJ2-1,.,TRBV28,CASSLGGTPSNEQFF,TGTGCCAGCAGTTTAGGGGGGACTCCCTCCAATGAGCAGTTCTTC
.,TRBJ2-5,.,TRBV7-2,CASSFNRGETQYF,TGTGCCAGCAGCTTCAACAGAGGAGAGACCCAGTACTTC
.,TRBJ2-3,.,TRBV9,CASSVVGGTGGTDTQYF,TGTGCCAGCAGCGTAGTAGGTGGCACCGGGGGCACAGATACGCAGTATTTT
.,TRBJ2-3,.,TRBV28,CASSSTDTQYF,TGTGCCAGCAGTTCCACAGATACGCAGTATTTT
.,TRBJ1-4,.,TRBV11-2,CASSSPKGSNEKLFF,TGTGCCAGCAGCTCCCCGAAGGGATCTAATGAAAAACTGTTTTTT
.,TRBJ2-1,.,TRBV2,CASSDSGLEQFF,TGTGCCAGCAGTGATTCTGGGCTTGAGCAGTTCTTC
.,TRBJ1-2,.,TRBV28,CASSLNDFTRGYTF,TGTGCCAGCAGTTTAAACGACTTTACTCGGGGCTACACCTTC
.,TRBJ1-3,.,TRBV11-2,CASSNRANSGNTIYF,TGTGCCAGCAGCAACCGGGCCAACTCTGGAAACACCATATATTTT
.,TRBJ1-3,.,TRBV7-2,CASSEVGVPGNTIYF,TGTGCCAGCAGCGAGGTTGGGGTACCAGGAAACACCATATATTTT
TRBD2,TRBJ2-7,.,TRBV5-4,CASSLVASGSEQYF,TGTGCCAGCAGCTTGGTCGCTAGCGGGAGCGAGCAGTACTTC
.,TRBJ1-2,.,TRBV28,CASSLRRGGYTF,TGTGCCAGCAGTTTACGACGGGGAGGCTACACCTTC
TRBD2,TRBJ2-4,.,TRBV19,CASSIGTSGSGKNIQYF,TGTGCCAGTAGTATAGGGACTAGCGGGAGTGGCAAAAACATTCAGTACTTC
TRBD2,TRBJ2-1,.,TRBV6-1,CASSEGLAGWNEQFF,TGTGCCAGCAGTGAAGGACTAGCGGGGTGGAATGAGCAGTTCTTC
TRBD1,TRBJ2-1,.,TRBV6-5,CASSPRQGEQFF,TGTGCCAGCAGCCCCCGACAGGGGGAGCAGTTCTTC
TRBD1,TRBJ1-2,.,TRBV28,CASSYGTGSPYGYTF,TGTGCCAGCAGTTACGGGACAGGCAGCCCTTATGGCTACACCTTC
.,TRBJ2-5,once,TRBV7-3,CASSYTGTETQYF,TGTGCCAGCAGCTACACAGGGACAGAGACCCAGTACTTC